Listed here is a single T cell receptor beta chain. Germline trimming cut 4 bases from V and 3 bases from J; bases unmatched to any gene: 6. The CDR3 has 14 amino acids. Only in-frame clones appear in the TCRdb table, and some are missing; sequencing was by immunoSEQ multiplex PCR. The sample consists of approximately 5,000 clones, around 69% of them appearing once. These data originate in a study of sequential checkpoint blockade in melanoma. The wider study: Patients were randomized 1:1 to nivolumab-then-ipilimumab or ipilimumab-then-nivolumab first-line. Each arm's sequence ended with maintenance nivolumab.

Indicated treatment: randomized to nivolumab then ipilimumab (arm A) or the reverse (arm B). DNA-damaging chemotherapy had not been given to any patient beforehand. Sorted cells were live CD3+CD8+, lacking CD19 and CD56, from PBMCs. Specimen: CD8+ T cells sorted from blood (inferred from file names), collected from a patient given nivolumab and ipilimumab in sequence. This sequence joins TRBV5-3 and TRBJ2-5; 7 bases align to TRBD2. TRBV5-3 is an ORF, and what it does is uncertain. This sequence was found in a human donor with melanoma. The CDR3 bases are TGTGCCAGAAGCGAATGGGGGGGAAAAGAGACCCAGTACTTC. Its protein product is CARSEWGGKETQYF.